The clone carrying this T cell receptor (beta chain) was counted a few times. In germline, CDR1 is MNHNS, CDR2 SASEGT. The CDR3 is 15 amino acids. Trimming cost V 2 bases and J 4 bases; bases outside gene matches: 3. The data are from a study of CD8+CD57+ T cells in acquired aplastic anemia. Both TCR beta VDJ combination and CDR3 sequence profiling were carried out. Genomic DNA was the template for this profiling. TCRdb reprocessed the reads with MiXCR, giving one entry per CDR3 protein. Among around 230,000 distinct CDR3 sequences listed, roughly 55% were seen once. Sequencing used sorted CD4+, CD8+, or CD8+CD57+ T cells (not recorded which) from PBMCs. The chain links TRBV6-1 to TRBJ2-2, with 8 bases aligning to TRBD2. This TCR was recovered from a human donor in good health. DNA of the CDR3: TGTGCCAGCAGTGAAACCGCGGGGGGCACCGGGGAGCTGTTTTTT. This sequence encodes CASSETAGGTGELFF.